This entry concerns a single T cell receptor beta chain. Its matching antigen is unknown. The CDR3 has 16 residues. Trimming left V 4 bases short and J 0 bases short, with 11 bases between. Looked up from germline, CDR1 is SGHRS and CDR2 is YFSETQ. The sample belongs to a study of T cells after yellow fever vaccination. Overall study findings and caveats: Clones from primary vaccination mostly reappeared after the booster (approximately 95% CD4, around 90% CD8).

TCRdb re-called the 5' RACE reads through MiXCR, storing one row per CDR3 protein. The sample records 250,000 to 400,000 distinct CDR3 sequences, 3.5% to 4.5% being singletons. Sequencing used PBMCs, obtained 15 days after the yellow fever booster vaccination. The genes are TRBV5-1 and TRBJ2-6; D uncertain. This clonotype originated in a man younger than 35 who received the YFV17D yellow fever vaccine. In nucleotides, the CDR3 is TGCGCCAGCAGCGTGGACCCAGGCTCTGGGGCCAACGTCCTGACTTTC. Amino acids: CASSVDPGSGANVLTF.